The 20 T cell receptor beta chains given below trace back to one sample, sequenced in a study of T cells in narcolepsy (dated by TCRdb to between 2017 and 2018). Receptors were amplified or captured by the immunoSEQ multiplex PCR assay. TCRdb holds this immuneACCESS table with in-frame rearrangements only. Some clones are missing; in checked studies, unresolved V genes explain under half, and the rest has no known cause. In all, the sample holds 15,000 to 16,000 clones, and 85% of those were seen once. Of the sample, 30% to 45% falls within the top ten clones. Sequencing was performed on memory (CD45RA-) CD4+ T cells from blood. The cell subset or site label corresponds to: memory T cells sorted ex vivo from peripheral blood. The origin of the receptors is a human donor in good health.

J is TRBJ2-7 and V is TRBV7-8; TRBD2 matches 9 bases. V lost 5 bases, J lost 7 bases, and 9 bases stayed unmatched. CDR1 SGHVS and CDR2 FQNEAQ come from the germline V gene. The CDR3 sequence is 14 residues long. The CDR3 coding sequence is TGTGCCAGCAGCATCCGGCGGCTAGCGGGAGAGCAGTACTTC. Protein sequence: CASSIRRLAGEQYF.

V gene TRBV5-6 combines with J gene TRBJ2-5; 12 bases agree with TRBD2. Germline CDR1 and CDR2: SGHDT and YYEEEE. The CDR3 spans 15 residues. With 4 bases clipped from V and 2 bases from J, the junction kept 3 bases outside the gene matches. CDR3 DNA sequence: TGTGCCAGCAGCCTGACTAGCGGGGGTCAAGAGACCCAGTACTTC. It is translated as CASSLTSGGQETQYF.

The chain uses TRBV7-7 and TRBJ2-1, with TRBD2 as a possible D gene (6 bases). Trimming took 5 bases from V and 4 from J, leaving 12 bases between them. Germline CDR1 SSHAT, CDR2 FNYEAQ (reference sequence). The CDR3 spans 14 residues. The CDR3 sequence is CASSPGLSYNEQFF. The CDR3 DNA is TGTGCCAGCAGCCCGGGACTTTCTTACAATGAGCAGTTCTTC.

The CDR3 protein is CASSPFGGLAGGEDTQYF. Written as DNA, the CDR3 is TGTGCCAGCAGCCCATTCGGGGGTTTAGCGGGGGGCGAAGATACGCAGTATTTT. This chain uses TRBV7-2 with TRBJ2-3; 10 nucleotides line up with TRBD2. Germline CDR1 SGHTA, CDR2 FQGNSA. The ends lost 5 bases at V and 5 bases at J; junction bases unmatched: 16. The CDR3 has 18 residues.

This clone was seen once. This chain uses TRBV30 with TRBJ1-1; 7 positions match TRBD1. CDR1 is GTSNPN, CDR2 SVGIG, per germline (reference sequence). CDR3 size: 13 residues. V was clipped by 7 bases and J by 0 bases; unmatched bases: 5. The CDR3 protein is CASRDSMNTEAFF. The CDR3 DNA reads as TGTGCCTCAAGGGACAGTATGAACACTGAAGCTTTCTTT.

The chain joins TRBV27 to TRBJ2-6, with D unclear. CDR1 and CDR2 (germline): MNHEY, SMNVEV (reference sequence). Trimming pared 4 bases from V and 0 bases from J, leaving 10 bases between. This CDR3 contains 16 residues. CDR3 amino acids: CASSSRINSGANVLTF. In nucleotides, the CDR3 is TGTGCCAGCAGTTCGCGAATTAACTCTGGGGCCAACGTCCTGACTTTC.

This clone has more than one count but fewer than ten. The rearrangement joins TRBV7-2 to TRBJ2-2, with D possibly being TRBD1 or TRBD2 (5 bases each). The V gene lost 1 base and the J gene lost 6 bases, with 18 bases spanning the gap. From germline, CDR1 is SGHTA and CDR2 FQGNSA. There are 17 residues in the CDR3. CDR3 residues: CASSLDEGWSLAGELFF. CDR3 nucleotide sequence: TGTGCCAGCAGCTTAGACGAGGGGTGGTCGCTGGCCGGGGAGCTGTTTTTT.

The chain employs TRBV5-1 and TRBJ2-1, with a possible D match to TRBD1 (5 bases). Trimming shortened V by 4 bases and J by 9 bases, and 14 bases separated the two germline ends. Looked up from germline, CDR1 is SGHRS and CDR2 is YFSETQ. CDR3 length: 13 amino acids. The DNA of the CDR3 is TGCGCCAGCAGCCAAAACCAGGGAAGTGAGCAGTTCTTC. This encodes CASSQNQGSEQFF.

The CDR3 spells CAWSGFGTDHNEQFF. CDR3 in DNA: TGTGCCTGGAGTGGATTCGGGACAGACCACAATGAGCAGTTCTTC. The rearrangement uses TRBV30 and TRBJ2-1, with 7 positions matching TRBD1. Trimming at V came to 1 base and at J to 5 bases, leaving 8 bases not matched to a gene. Germline CDR1 GTSNPN, CDR2 SVGIG (reference sequence). The CDR3 loop spans 15 amino acids. The variable domain in full, with the rest retrieved from reference TRBV30 and TRBJ2-1, is SQTIHQWPATLVQPVGSPLSLECTVEGTSNPNLYWYRQAAGRGLQLLFYSVGIGQISSEVPQNLSASRPQDRQFILSSKKLLLSDSGFYLCAWSGFGTDHNEQFFGPGTRLTVL.

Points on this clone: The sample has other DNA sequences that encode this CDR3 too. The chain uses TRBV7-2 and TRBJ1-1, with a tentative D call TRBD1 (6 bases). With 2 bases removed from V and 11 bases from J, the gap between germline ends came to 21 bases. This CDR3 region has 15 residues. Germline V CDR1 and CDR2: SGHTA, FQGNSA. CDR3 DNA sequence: TGTGCCAGCAGCTTATTCTCCCTAGACAGGAGTGAGGCTTTCTTT. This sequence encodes CASSLFSLDRSEAFF.

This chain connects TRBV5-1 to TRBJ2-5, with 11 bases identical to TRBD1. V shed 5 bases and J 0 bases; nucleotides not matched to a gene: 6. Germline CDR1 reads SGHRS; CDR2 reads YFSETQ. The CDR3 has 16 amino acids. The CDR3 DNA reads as TGCGCCAGCAGTACCCGGGACAGGGGGTACCAAGAGACCCAGTACTTC. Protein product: CASSTRDRGYQETQYF.

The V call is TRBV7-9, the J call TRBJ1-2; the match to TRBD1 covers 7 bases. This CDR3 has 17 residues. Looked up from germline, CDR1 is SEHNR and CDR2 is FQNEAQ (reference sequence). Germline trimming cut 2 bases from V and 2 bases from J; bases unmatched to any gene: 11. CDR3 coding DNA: TGTGCCAGCAGCTTACACCCCCAGGGGGGATTCAACTATGGCTACACCTTC. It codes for CASSLHPQGGFNYGYTF.

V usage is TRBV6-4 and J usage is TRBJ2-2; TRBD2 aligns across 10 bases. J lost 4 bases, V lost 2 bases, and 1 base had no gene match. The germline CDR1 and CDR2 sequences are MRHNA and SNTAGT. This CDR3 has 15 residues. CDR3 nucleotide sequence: TGTGCCAGCAGTGACAGCGGGAGGGCCACCGGGGAGCTGTTTTTT. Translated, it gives CASSDSGRATGELFF.

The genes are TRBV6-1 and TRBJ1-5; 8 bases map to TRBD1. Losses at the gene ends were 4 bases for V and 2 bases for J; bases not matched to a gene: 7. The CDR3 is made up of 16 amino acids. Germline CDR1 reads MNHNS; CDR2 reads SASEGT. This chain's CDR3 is CASSGMDRVGNQPQHF. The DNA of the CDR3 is TGTGCCAGCAGTGGAATGGACAGGGTGGGCAATCAGCCCCAGCATTTT.

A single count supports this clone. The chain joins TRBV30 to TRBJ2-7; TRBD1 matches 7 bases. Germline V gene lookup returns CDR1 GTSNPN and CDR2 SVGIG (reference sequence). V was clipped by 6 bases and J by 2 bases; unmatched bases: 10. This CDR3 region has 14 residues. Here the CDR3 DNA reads TGTGCCTGTATACCGGGACAGCACGCCTACGAGCAGTACTTC. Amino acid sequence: CACIPGQHAYEQYF. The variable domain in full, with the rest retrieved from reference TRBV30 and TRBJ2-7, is SQTIHQWPATLVQPVGSPLSLECTVEGTSNPNLYWYRQAAGRGLQLLFYSVGIGQISSEVPQNLSASRPQDRQFILSSKKLLLSDSGFYLCACIPGQHAYEQYFGPGTRLTVT.

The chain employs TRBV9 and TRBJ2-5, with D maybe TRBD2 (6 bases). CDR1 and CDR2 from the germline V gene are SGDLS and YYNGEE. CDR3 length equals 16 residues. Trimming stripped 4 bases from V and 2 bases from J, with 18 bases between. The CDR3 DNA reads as TGTGCCAGCAGCCCTCGTGGTAGCGGATCACAAGAGACCCAGTACTTC. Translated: CASSPRGSGSQETQYF.

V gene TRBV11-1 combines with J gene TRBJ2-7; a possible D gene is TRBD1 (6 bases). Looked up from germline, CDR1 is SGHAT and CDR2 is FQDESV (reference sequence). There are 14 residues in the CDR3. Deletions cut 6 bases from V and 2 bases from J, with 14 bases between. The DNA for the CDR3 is TGTGCCAGCAGTTCCCCAGGGGATCCCTACGAGCAGTACTTC. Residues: CASSSPGDPYEQYF.

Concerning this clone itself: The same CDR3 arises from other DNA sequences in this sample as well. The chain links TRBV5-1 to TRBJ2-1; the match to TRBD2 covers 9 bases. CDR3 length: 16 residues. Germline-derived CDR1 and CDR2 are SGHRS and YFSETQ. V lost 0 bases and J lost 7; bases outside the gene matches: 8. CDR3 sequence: CASSLGLAGEGNEQFF. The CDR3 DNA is TGCGCCAGCAGCTTGGGATTAGCGGGAGAAGGGAATGAGCAGTTCTTC. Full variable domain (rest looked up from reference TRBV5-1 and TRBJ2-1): KAGVTQTPRYLIKTRGQQVTLSCSPISGHRSVSWYQQTPGQGLQFLFEYFSETQRNKGNFPGRFSGRQFSNSRSEMNVSTLELGDSALYLCASSLGLAGEGNEQFFGPGTRLTVL.

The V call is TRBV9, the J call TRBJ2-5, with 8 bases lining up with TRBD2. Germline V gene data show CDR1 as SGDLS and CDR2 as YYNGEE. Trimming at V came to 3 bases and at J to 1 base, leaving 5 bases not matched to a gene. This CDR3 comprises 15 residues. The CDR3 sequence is CASSAGTRPQETQYF. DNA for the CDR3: TGTGCCAGCAGCGCAGGGACTAGGCCCCAAGAGACCCAGTACTTC.

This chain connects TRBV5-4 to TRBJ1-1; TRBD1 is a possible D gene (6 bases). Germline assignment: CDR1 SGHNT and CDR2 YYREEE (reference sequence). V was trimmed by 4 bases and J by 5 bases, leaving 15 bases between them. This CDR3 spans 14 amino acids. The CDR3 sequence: CASSRLQGWTEAFF. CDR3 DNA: TGTGCCAGCAGCCGATTACAGGGTTGGACTGAAGCTTTCTTT.